The sample holds many counts of the clone carrying this T cell receptor beta chain. Its cognate antigen is unknown. The sample comes from a study of human T cells and chemical hapten exposure. Turning to the study itself: For the roughly 23-week duration of the study, patients were given weekly doses of diphenylcyclopropenone on the scalp.

From the RACE reads, TCRdb called clonotypes with MiXCR, one entry per CDR3 protein. The repertoire consists of around 42,000 distinct CDR3 sequences, with around an eighth occurring once and the leading ten covering roughly 5.7%. General study results and limits: TCRs at high frequency, those above 1 in 1000, did not change with DPC sensitization. Expanded TCRs grouped into significantly more large CDR3 similarity clusters than controls produced.

Germline V gene lookup returns CDR1 LNHDA and CDR2 SQIVND (reference sequence). The CDR3 loop spans 14 amino acids. V gave up 6 bases and J gave up 8 bases, with 16 bases separating them. Time point in this sample: pre-sensitization, week 0. Treatment meaning: therapeutic diphenylcyclopropenone sensitization with weekly scalp DPC. The J gene is TRBJ2-2, the V gene TRBV19, with D perhaps being TRBD1 or TRBD2 (5 bases each). The sequence derives from a woman between 25 and 40 years old with alopecia areata. Some clones in this sample may be carry-over from other donors' samples. The source material was whole blood, sampled in connection with sensitization to the hapten diphenylcyclopropenone (DPC). In DNA form, the CDR3 reads TGTGCCAGTAGACCTCCGGGACGACGTGGGGAGCTGTTTTTT. Translation gives CASRPPGRRGELFF.